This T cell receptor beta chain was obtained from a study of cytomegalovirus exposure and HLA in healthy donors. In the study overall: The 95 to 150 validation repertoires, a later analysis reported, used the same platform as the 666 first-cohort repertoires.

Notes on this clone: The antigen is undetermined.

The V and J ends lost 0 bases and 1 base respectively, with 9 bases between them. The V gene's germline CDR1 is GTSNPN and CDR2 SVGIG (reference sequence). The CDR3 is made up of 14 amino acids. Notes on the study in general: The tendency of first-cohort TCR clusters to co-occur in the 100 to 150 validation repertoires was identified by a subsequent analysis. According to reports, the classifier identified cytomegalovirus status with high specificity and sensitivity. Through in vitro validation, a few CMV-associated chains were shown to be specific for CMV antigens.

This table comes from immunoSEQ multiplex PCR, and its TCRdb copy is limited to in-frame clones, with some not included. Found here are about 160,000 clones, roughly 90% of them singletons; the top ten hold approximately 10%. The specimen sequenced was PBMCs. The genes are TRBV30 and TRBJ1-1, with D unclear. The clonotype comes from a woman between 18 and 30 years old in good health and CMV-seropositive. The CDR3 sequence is CAWSVVRGNTEAFF. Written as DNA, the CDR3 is TGTGCCTGGAGTGTAGTTCGAGGGAACACTGAAGCTTTCTTT. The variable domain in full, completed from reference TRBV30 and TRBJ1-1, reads SQTIHQWPATLVQPVGSPLSLECTVEGTSNPNLYWYRQAAGRGLQLLFYSVGIGQISSEVPQNLSASRPQDRQFILSSKKLLLSDSGFYLCAWSVVRGNTEAFFGQGTRLTVV.